This record looks at one T cell receptor beta chain sequence and its context. The sample belongs to a study of OX40 agonist ivuxolimab in advanced cancers. Sequenced by immunoSEQ multiplex PCR; TCRdb stores in-frame clones only, minus some. The data contain roughly 43,000 clones, roughly four fifths of them singletons. V was pared by 4 bases and J by 5 bases, with 4 bases of the junction left unmatched. This CDR3 is 13 amino acids long. Per the germline V gene, CDR1 is SGHDN and CDR2 is FVKESK. The rearrangement joins TRBV14 to TRBJ1-2; 7 bases agree with TRBD1. Material: CD4+ or CD8+ T cells sorted from blood, obtained in a trial of the OX40 agonist ivuxolimab. The TCR was taken from an adult with an advanced solid tumor such as melanoma, head and neck, liver or kidney cancer. CDR3 bases: TGTGCCAGCAGCCGAGACAGGGATTATGGCTACACCTTC. This gives the protein CASSRDRDYGYTF.